Below, 8 T cell receptor beta chains from the same sample are listed, as sequenced in a study of shared clonotypes between healthy human individuals. Measured with immunoSEQ multiplex PCR; TCRdb has only the in-frame clones, and not every one. This repertoire shows nearly 1 million clones, 60% to 85% found once; its top ten account for about 1.5%. Sequencing was done on a sample of memory CD4+ T cells sorted from blood. Subset denoted: CD45RA-negative fraction. These receptor sequences come from a man between 18 and 35 years old in good health.

V is TRBV5-1 and J is TRBJ2-7; the D call may be TRBD1 or TRBD2 (6 bases each). CDR3 length equals 17 residues. Germline assignment: CDR1 SGHRS and CDR2 YFSETQ. V shed 0 bases and J shed 5 bases, with 21 bases lying between them. The DNA for the CDR3 is TGCGCCAGCAGCTTGGGGGCCCGTTGGGGGGCGATGGACGAGCAGTACTTC. Translated, it gives CASSLGARWGAMDEQYF.

The table lists this clone with a few counts. The rearrangement links TRBV9 to TRBJ2-5; 11 bases match TRBD2. This CDR3 region has 15 residues. V trimming: 4 bases; J trimming: 4 bases; junction bases outside the gene matches: 6. Per germline, CDR1 SGDLS and CDR2 YYNGEE. CDR3 sequence (DNA): TGTGCCAGCAGCCCTATAGCGGGGGGGCCAGAGACCCAGTACTTC. Amino acid sequence: CASSPIAGGPETQYF.

The J gene is TRBJ2-2, the V gene TRBV6-5; D may be TRBD1 or TRBD2 (5 bases each). This CDR3 has 15 residues. Trimming cost V 5 bases and J 2 bases, with 12 bases left between them. The germline gives CDR1 MNHEY, CDR2 SVGAGI. The DNA of the CDR3 is TGTGCCAGCAGTCCCCCGAGGGGAAACACCGGGGAGCTGTTTTTT. It encodes CASSPPRGNTGELFF.

The V call is TRBV10-3, the J call TRBJ2-3; a possible D gene is TRBD1 (5 bases). CDR1 and CDR2 from the germline V gene are ENHRY and SYGVKD. The CDR3 covers 15 residues. The V end lost 3 bases, the J end lost 0 bases, and 10 bases lay between the germline ends. CDR3 protein: CAISEGALSTDTQYF. Written as DNA, the CDR3 is TGTGCCATCAGTGAAGGGGCGCTGAGCACAGATACGCAGTATTTT.

The rearrangement uses TRBV5-1 and TRBJ2-5, with D possibly TRBD2 on 6 matching bases. V gave up 4 bases and J gave up 4 bases, with 11 bases separating them. This CDR3 is 13 amino acids long. Germline CDR1 reads SGHRS; CDR2 reads YFSETQ. The CDR3 protein is CASSDGRGETQYF. CDR3 coding DNA: TGCGCCAGCAGCGACGGGCGGGGAGAGACCCAGTACTTC.

As concerns this clone: Distinct nucleotide sequences in the sample also encode this CDR3. The chain joins TRBV5-4 to TRBJ1-5; D is uncertain. Germline assignment: CDR1 SGHNT and CDR2 YYREEE (reference sequence). The CDR3 covers 13 residues. V lost 0 bases and J 6 bases, leaving 7 bases between the germline ends. CDR3 DNA: TGTGCCAGCAGCTTGGATCGGGGTCAGCCCCAGCATTTT. This codes for CASSLDRGQPQHF.

The gene calls are TRBV6-1 and TRBJ1-4; TRBD1 is a possible D gene (5 bases). V lost 6 bases and J lost 4, with 15 bases in between. CDR1 MNHNS and CDR2 SASEGT come from the germline V gene. This CDR3 region has 15 residues. CDR3 region: CASSRVTAYNEKLFF. The CDR3 DNA reads TGTGCCAGCAGCCGCGTGACAGCCTATAATGAAAAACTGTTTTTT.

The rearrangement uses TRBV7-6 and TRBJ2-1, with D possibly TRBD2 on 6 matching bases. Per the germline V gene, CDR1 is SGHVS and CDR2 is FNYEAQ. CDR3 length: 16 amino acids. V dropped 1 base and J dropped 4 bases, with 14 bases sitting between them. The CDR3 nucleotides are TGTGCCAGCAGCTTAGTATCCGGGAGAGATTACAATGAGCAGTTCTTC. This sequence encodes CASSLVSGRDYNEQFF.